These 23 T cell receptor beta chains were sequenced from one sample in a study of cytomegalovirus exposure and HLA in healthy donors. The PCR employed 60 Vbeta primers together with 13 Jbeta primers. Repertoires were generated with immunoSEQ multiplex PCR, while TCRdb's copy carries only in-frame clones and drops some. The sample has 180,000 or so clones, 80% to 90% seen once. The sequenced sample consisted of PBMCs. The receptors were gathered from a man between 18 and 35 years old in good health and CMV-seropositive.

This chain uses TRBV9 with TRBJ1-6; 7 nucleotides align to TRBD1. This CDR3 spans 16 amino acids. After removal of 0 bases from V and 9 bases from J, the junction contained 9 bases not matched to a gene. From germline, CDR1 is SGDLS and CDR2 YYNGEE. The CDR3 protein is CASSVDPGTVSSPLHF. The CDR3 DNA reads TGTGCCAGCAGCGTAGACCCCGGGACAGTTTCTTCACCCCTCCACTTT. The full variable domain, completed using reference TRBV9 and TRBJ1-6, is DSGVTQTPKHLITATGQRVTLRCSPRSGDLSVYWYQQSLDQGLQFLIQYYNGEERAKGNILERFSAQQFPDLHSELNLSSLELGDSALYFCASSVDPGTVSSPLHFGNGTRLTVT.

The J gene is TRBJ1-5, the V gene TRBV30; D not resolved. Germline assignment: CDR1 GTSNPN and CDR2 SVGIG (reference sequence). The CDR3 is 14 amino acids. Trimming cost V 3 bases and J 5 bases, with 14 bases left between them. For the CDR3, the DNA is TGTGCCTGGAGCGGTTCAGCGTTTGATCAGCCCCAGCATTTT. This translates into CAWSGSAFDQPQHF.

The rearrangement joins TRBV9 to TRBJ2-3; D is possibly TRBD1 (6 bases). From germline, CDR1 is SGDLS and CDR2 YYNGEE. Between the trimmed V and J ends, which lost 3 bases and 6 bases, there was a span of 17 bases. This CDR3 contains 15 residues. The CDR3 DNA follows: TGTGCCAGCAGCGGTCACAGGGTGGTAGGGGATACGCAGTATTTT. Protein product: CASSGHRVVGDTQYF. The whole variable domain, filled in from reference TRBV9 and TRBJ2-3, reads DSGVTQTPKHLITATGQRVTLRCSPRSGDLSVYWYQQSLDQGLQFLIQYYNGEERAKGNILERFSAQQFPDLHSELNLSSLELGDSALYFCASSGHRVVGDTQYFGPGTRLTVL.

The V gene is TRBV29-1, the J gene TRBJ2-7, with 8 bases matching TRBD1. The CDR3 has 14 amino acids. V was clipped by 4 bases and J by 0 bases; unmatched bases: 5. Germline values: CDR1 SQVTM, CDR2 ANQGSEA. CDR3 nucleotides: TGCAGCGTTGCTAGGACAGGGAGCTCCTACGAGCAGTACTTC. Residues: CSVARTGSSYEQYF.

The rearrangement links TRBV10-3 to TRBJ2-3; 16 nucleotides agree with TRBD2. The germline CDR1 and CDR2 sequences are ENHRY and SYGVKD. The CDR3 length is 16 residues. V was clipped by 6 bases and J by 2 bases; unmatched bases: 2. CDR3 coding DNA: TGTGCCATCAGAGGGACTAGCGGGGGGGACACAGATACGCAGTATTTT. The encoded protein is CAIRGTSGGDTDTQYF.

The sample holds one count of this clone. The CDR3 nucleotides read TGTGCCAGCAGTGTTAGCGGGGGTACAGATACGCAGTATTTT. Amino acid sequence: CASSVSGGTDTQYF. The rearrangement links TRBV25-1 to TRBJ2-3; 9 positions match TRBD2. The germline V gene has CDR1 MGHDK and CDR2 SYGVNS. V was clipped by 4 bases and J by 3 bases; unmatched bases: 2. This CDR3 has 14 residues. Using reference TRBV25-1 and TRBJ2-3 for the parts outside the CDR3, the full variable domain is EADIYQTPRYLVIGTGKKITLECSQTMGHDKMYWYQQDPGMELHLIHYSYGVNSTEKGDLSSESTVSRIRTEHFPLTLESARPSHTSQYLCASSVSGGTDTQYFGPGTRLTVL.

J is TRBJ2-5 and V is TRBV7-9; 8 bases map to TRBD2. Looked up from germline, CDR1 is SEHNR and CDR2 is FQNEAQ (reference sequence). This CDR3 region has 16 residues. V lost 1 base and J lost 1; bases outside the gene matches: 5. The CDR3 coding sequence is TGTGCCAGCAGCTTAGAGGGGGGACTAGTCCAAGAGACCCAGTACTTC. It codes for CASSLEGGLVQETQYF.

The chain joins TRBV27 to TRBJ1-2; 8 positions match TRBD1. J lost 2 bases, V lost 2 bases, and 13 bases had no gene match. Germline values: CDR1 MNHEY, CDR2 SMNVEV (reference sequence). The CDR3 spans 18 residues. The CDR3 sequence: CASSLALRQGPGNYGYTF. The CDR3 DNA reads as TGTGCCAGCAGTTTAGCCCTCCGACAGGGGCCCGGAAACTATGGCTACACCTTC.

This sequence joins TRBV2 and TRBJ1-2, with TRBD1 matching over 8 bases. The CDR3 has 14 amino acids. The V segment lost 5 bases and the J segment 8 bases; nucleotides outside the gene matches: 10. Germline V CDR1 and CDR2: SNHLY, FYNNEI. The CDR3 DNA reads TGTGCCAGCAGTCTTCGACAGGGGCTGGCAGGCTACACCTTC. Protein: CASSLRQGLAGYTF.

Only one count was recorded for this clone. The J gene is TRBJ2-3, the V gene TRBV29-1; D perhaps matches TRBD2 (5 bases). The CDR3 runs 14 residues. The V end was cut by 4 bases, the J end by 0 bases, with 11 bases between. In germline, CDR1 is SQVTM, CDR2 ANQGSEA. CDR3 in amino acids: CSVAVEGSTDTQYF. The CDR3 DNA sequence: TGCAGCGTTGCCGTTGAGGGAAGCACAGATACGCAGTATTTT.

This sequence joins TRBV6-1 and TRBJ2-5, with D possibly TRBD1 on 6 matching bases. From germline, CDR1 is MNHNS and CDR2 SASEGT. The CDR3 length is 17 residues. The V and J ends lost 3 bases and 0 bases respectively, with 17 bases between them. CDR3 DNA: TGTGCCAGCAGTGAGAATATGGGGGCCATAAACCAAGAGACCCAGTACTTC. This translates into CASSENMGAINQETQYF.

V gene TRBV30 combines with J gene TRBJ2-1; 7 bases are shared with TRBD1. The V segment lost 1 base and the J segment 12 bases; nucleotides outside the gene matches: 15. Looked up from germline, CDR1 is GTSNPN and CDR2 is SVGIG (reference sequence). The CDR3 is 15 residues long. The CDR3 nucleotides are TGTGCCTGGAGTGGACACAGGGGAGATTCTTCGGGGCAGTTCTTC. Protein: CAWSGHRGDSSGQFF.

The V and J genes are TRBV30 and TRBJ2-2, with D perhaps TRBD2 (5 bases). This CDR3 contains 15 residues. The V gene lost 0 bases and the J gene lost 0 bases, with 8 bases spanning the gap. Germline V gives CDR1 GTSNPN, CDR2 SVGIG (reference sequence). In DNA, the CDR3 is TGTGCCTGGAGTGTACTAGGGTCGAACACCGGGGAGCTGTTTTTT. Residues: CAWSVLGSNTGELFF. Full variable domain (rest looked up from reference TRBV30 and TRBJ2-2): SQTIHQWPATLVQPVGSPLSLECTVEGTSNPNLYWYRQAAGRGLQLLFYSVGIGQISSEVPQNLSASRPQDRQFILSSKKLLLSDSGFYLCAWSVLGSNTGELFFGEGSRLTVL.

The chain couples TRBV25-1 to TRBJ2-3; D unresolved. The CDR3 has 15 residues. Looked up from germline, CDR1 is MGHDK and CDR2 is SYGVNS. V was shortened by 6 bases and J by 0 bases, with 13 bases between the two germline ends. CDR3 bases: TGTGCCAGCAGACCGAGATACTATAGCACAGATACGCAGTATTTT. Amino acid sequence: CASRPRYYSTDTQYF.

The chain recombines TRBV27 with TRBJ1-6; D possibly corresponds to TRBD1 (5 bases). V was cut by 7 bases and J by 7 bases, with 17 bases left in between. CDR3 size: 15 residues. Germline CDR1 and CDR2: MNHEY and SMNVEV (reference sequence). CDR3 nucleotides: TGTGCCAGCATGGGCAGGGTTATTAGGAATTCACCCCTCCACTTT. This translates into CASMGRVIRNSPLHF.

The genes are TRBV9 and TRBJ2-1, with TRBD1 matching 8 bases. CDR1 and CDR2 from the germline V gene are SGDLS and YYNGEE. This CDR3 region has 15 residues. After removal of 0 bases from V and 4 bases from J, the junction contained 3 bases not matched to a gene. The CDR3 nucleotides read TGTGCCAGCAGCGTAGCCGGACAGGGTTACAATGAGCAGTTCTTC. It is translated as CASSVAGQGYNEQFF.

This clone showed up just once. The chain is built from TRBV18 and TRBJ1-1; D not resolved. The CDR3 runs 14 residues. The germline CDR1 and CDR2 sequences are KGHSH and LQKENI. Trimming took off 6 bases at V and 1 base at J, with 12 bases between the two ends. The CDR3 spells CASSPLGGNTEAFF. The DNA of the CDR3 is TGTGCCAGCTCCCCCCTGGGAGGGAACACTGAAGCTTTCTTT.

The chain has TRBV5-1 and TRBJ2-5; 7 bases are shared with TRBD1. CDR3 length equals 14 residues. Germline V lookup: CDR1 SGHRS, CDR2 YFSETQ. V lost 0 bases and J lost 3; bases outside the gene matches: 2. CDR3 residues: CASSLGGTEETQYF. Written as DNA, the CDR3 is TGCGCCAGCAGCTTGGGGGGGACAGAAGAGACCCAGTACTTC.

J is TRBJ1-5 and V is TRBV25-1; D might be TRBD1 (5 bases). The CDR3 is made up of 15 amino acids. The germline V and J ends were trimmed by 1 base and 5 bases, with 12 bases remaining between them. CDR1 is MGHDK, CDR2 SYGVNS, per germline. The CDR3 nucleotides read TGTGCCAGCAGTGAATCGCTGGCGGGGGATCAGCCCCAGCATTTT. This sequence encodes CASSESLAGDQPQHF.

This chain uses TRBV19 with TRBJ2-5, with TRBD2 identical over 10 bases. The CDR3 is made up of 16 amino acids. Germline trimming cut 1 base from V and 1 base from J; bases unmatched to any gene: 3. The germline V gene encodes CDR1 LNHDA and CDR2 SQIVND (reference sequence). CDR3 nucleotide sequence: TGTGCCAGTAGTATAGTTCTAGCGGGGGCCCAAGAGACCCAGTACTTC. Translating gives CASSIVLAGAQETQYF.

This rearrangement joins TRBV4-2 to TRBJ1-1; TRBD1 matches 7 bases. Unmatched junction bases numbered 13, after V lost 2 bases and J lost 4 bases. Germline V gene lookup returns CDR1 LGHNA and CDR2 YNFKEQ. The CDR3 has 17 amino acids. CDR3 protein: CASSQRWGQGVVTEAFF. CDR3 nucleotides: TGTGCCAGCAGCCAACGTTGGGGGCAGGGGGTGGTCACTGAAGCTTTCTTT.

J is TRBJ1-2 and V is TRBV9, with 8 nucleotides matching TRBD1. CDR1 is SGDLS and CDR2 is YYNGEE in the germline V gene. The CDR3 is 14 residues long. V lost 1 base, J lost 7 bases, and 6 bases stayed unmatched. This CDR3 reads CASSVRRGPGGYTF. The DNA of the CDR3 is TGTGCCAGCAGCGTACGCAGGGGGCCTGGTGGCTACACCTTC.

This chain links TRBV27 with TRBJ2-5; the match to TRBD2 covers 7 bases. Germline loops: CDR1 MNHEY, CDR2 SMNVEV (reference sequence). The CDR3 contains 14 residues. The junction had 4 bases not matched to a gene; V was cut back by 4 bases and J by 2 bases. The CDR3 here is CASSSRLAQETQYF. In nucleotides, the CDR3 is TGTGCCAGCAGTTCAAGACTAGCACAAGAGACCCAGTACTTC.